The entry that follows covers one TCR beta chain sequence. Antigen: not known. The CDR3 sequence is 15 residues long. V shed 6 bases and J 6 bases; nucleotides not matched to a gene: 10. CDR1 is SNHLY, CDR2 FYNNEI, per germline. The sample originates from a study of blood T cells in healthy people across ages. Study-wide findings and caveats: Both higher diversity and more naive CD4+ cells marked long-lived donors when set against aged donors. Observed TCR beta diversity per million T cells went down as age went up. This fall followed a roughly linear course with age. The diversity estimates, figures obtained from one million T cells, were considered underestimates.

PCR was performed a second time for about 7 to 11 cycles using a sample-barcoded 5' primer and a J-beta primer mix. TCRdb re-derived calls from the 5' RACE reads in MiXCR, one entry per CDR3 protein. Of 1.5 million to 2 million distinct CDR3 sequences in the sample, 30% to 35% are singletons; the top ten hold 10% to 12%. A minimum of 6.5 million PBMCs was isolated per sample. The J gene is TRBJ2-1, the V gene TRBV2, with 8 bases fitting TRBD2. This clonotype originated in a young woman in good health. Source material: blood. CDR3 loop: CASSSEGLEINEQFF. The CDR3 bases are TGTGCCAGCAGCTCCGAGGGACTAGAAATCAATGAGCAGTTCTTC.